This TCR beta chain appears in the sequencing data of a study of T cell repertoires in cytomegalovirus infection. At the level of the study: It was recently identified HLA-C-restricted and well-studied HLA-B-restricted CMV epitopes that the study used. Evidence of both CMV infection and a matching HLA type came from public TCR beta signatures. Study-level results: CMV-specific TCR beta clonotypes restricted by HLA-C were the ones dominating the ex vivo response. Summed frequency of public TCR beta families distinguished CMV carriers with the relevant HLA.

This clonotype was detected ten times or more. No antigen is known for it. This CDR3 is 16 amino acids long. Germline CDR1 and CDR2: SGDLS and YYNGEE. V dropped 3 bases and J dropped 4 bases, with 14 bases sitting between them. TCRdb recomputed calls from the reads with MiXCR, one row per CDR3 protein. The table has a few hundred thousand distinct CDR3 sequences, about 35% seen once. Material: cultured PBMCs, obtained from culture after CMV antigen stimulation. This TCR was recovered from a human donor in good health (CMV status not recorded). Some clones in this sample may be carry-over from other donors' samples. This chain joins TRBV9 and TRBJ1-6, with D unresolved. The CDR3 protein is CASSAARVSYNSPLHF. As DNA, the CDR3 is TGTGCCAGCAGCGCTGCCCGGGTTTCATATAATTCACCCCTCCACTTT.